This T cell receptor (beta chain) was recovered during a study of blood T cell repertoires in COVID-19. Study information: Italy, Spain and the United States were the sources of the convalescent and acute COVID-19 samples.

Germline-derived CDR1 and CDR2 are MGHDK and SYGVNS. Trimming cost V 4 bases and J 7 bases; bases outside gene matches: 15. The CDR3 consists of 17 residues. Participant age was roughly 18 to 90 years, and participants resided in around 24 US areas. Cohorts were based on clinical histories the participants reported. In the original analysis: Estimation of nucleated cell counts was performed using reference gene primer amplification. The data were produced by immunoSEQ multiplex PCR, yet TCRdb's version contains in-frame clones alone and is incomplete. The V and J calls and the clone size are those of that table, but D and trimming were determined from the DNA. The sample has 250,000 or so clones; roughly 89% are singletons.

The source of this sequence is a man between 40 and 49 years old who had recovered from COVID-19. The genes are TRBV25-1 and TRBJ1-5; 8 bases agree with TRBD1. The sequenced material came from PBMCs or T cells enriched from blood (not recorded which). CDR3 bases: TGTGCCAGCAGTGGGTCCGTAGACAGGGGTCATGAACAGCCCCAGCATTTT. Translating it yields CASSGSVDRGHEQPQHF.